The clone carrying this T cell receptor (beta chain) was counted between two and nine times. The sample is drawn from a study of cytomegalovirus exposure and HLA in healthy donors. The study ran its PCR with 60 Vbeta and 13 Jbeta primers. Libraries were prepared by immunoSEQ multiplex PCR; TCRdb keeps only in-frame clonotypes and omits some of them. This sample has under 150,000 clones; about 68% occur once, and the top ten carry just under 9.5%. Trimming removed 5 bases from V and 9 bases from J, with 20 bases in between. There are 15 residues in the CDR3. Germline assignment: CDR1 KGHSH and CDR2 LQKENI.

The source is a woman aged 40-49 years in good health and CMV-seropositive. The sequenced material came from PBMCs. The chain uses TRBV18 and TRBJ2-1, with D possibly matching TRBD2 (5 bases). The chain's CDR3 is CASSTQAGAVAEQFF. As DNA, the CDR3 is TGTGCCAGCTCAACTCAAGCCGGAGCGGTGGCTGAGCAGTTCTTC.